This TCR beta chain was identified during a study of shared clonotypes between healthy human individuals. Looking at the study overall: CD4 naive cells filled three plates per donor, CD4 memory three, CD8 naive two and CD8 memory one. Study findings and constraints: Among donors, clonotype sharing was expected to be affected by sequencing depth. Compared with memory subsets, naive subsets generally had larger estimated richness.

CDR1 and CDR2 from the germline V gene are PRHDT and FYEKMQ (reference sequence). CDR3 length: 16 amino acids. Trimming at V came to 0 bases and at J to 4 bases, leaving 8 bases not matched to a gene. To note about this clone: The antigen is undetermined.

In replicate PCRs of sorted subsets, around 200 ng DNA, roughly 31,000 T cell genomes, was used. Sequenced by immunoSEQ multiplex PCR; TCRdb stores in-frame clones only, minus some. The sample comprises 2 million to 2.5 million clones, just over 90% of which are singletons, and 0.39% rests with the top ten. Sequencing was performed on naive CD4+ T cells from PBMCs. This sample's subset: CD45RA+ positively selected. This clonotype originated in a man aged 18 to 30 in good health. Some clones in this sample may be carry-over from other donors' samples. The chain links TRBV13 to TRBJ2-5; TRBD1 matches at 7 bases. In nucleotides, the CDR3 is TGTGCCAGCAGCTTAGGGACAGGGTGGGTTGGAGAGACCCAGTACTTC. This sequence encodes CASSLGTGWVGETQYF. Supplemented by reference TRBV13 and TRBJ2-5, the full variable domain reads AAGVIQSPRHLIKEKRETATLKCYPIPRHDTVYWYQQGPGQDPQFLISFYEKMQSDKGSIPDRFSAQQFSDYHSELNMSSLELGDSALYFCASSLGTGWVGETQYFGPGTRLLVL.